This TCR beta chain was identified in a study of T cells in Graves' hyperthyroidism and ophthalmopathy. Hyperthyroidism was newly diagnosed in patients aged 18 to 65 (duration under 2 months). The diagnostic basis comprised clinical symptoms, serum thyroxine and TRAb, thyroid ultrasound and orbital computed tomography. RNA transcripts served as the template for amplifying TCR beta CDR3 regions. A set of HTBI primers served as the primers for a first-round RT-PCR of the TCR CDR3. One entry per CDR3 protein results from TCRdb running MiXCR on the multiplex PCR reads. The table lists approximately 700,000 distinct CDR3 sequences, about a sixth of them singletons. The CDR3 loop spans 16 amino acids. Germline CDR1 reads LNHDA; CDR2 reads SQIVND (reference sequence). V trimming: 6 bases; J trimming: 1 base; junction bases outside the gene matches: 10. Study-wide points: Most clonotypes expanded in the thyroid (above 0.001) were also present in blood. Ophthalmopathy, which appeared later, was predicted by the model a median approximately 6 months before onset.

Concerning this clonotype: Its antigen remains unidentified.

The specimen was blood. The origin of this receptor is a man younger than 30 with Graves' hyperthyroidism. The V call is TRBV19, the J call TRBJ2-3; 7 bases fit TRBD2. In DNA, the CDR3 is TGTGCCAGTAGAGCCAAAGGACTAGTTCGCACAGATACGCAGTATTTT. As protein: CASRAKGLVRTDTQYF.